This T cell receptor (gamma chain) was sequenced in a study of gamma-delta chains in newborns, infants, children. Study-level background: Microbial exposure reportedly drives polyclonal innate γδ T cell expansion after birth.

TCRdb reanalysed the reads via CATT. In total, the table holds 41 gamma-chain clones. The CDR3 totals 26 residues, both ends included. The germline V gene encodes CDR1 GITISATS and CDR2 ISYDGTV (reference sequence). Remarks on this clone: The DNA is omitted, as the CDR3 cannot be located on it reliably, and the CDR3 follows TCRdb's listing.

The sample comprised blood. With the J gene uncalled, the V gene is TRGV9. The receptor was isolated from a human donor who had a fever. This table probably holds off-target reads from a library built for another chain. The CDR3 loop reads CACDTVERLSSWDTRQMFFGTGIKLF.